Described below is a single TCR beta chain sequence and its context. The data were taken from a study of naive and memory T cell subsets. Cells stained for CD3, CD4, CD8, CD45RA, CD27 and viability were sorted into four CD45RA/CD27 subsets. CDR3 length: 15 residues. Germline CDR1 and CDR2: ENHRY and SYGVKD. With 3 bases clipped from V and 3 bases from J, the junction kept 6 bases outside the gene matches. Two oligonucleotides, mixed equimolar, formed the beta constant-region primer covering TRBC1 and TRBC2. A 12-nucleotide UMI and the SP2 primer were added to the cDNA 3' end by oligonucleotide ligation. One entry per CDR3 protein, called by TCRdb with MiXCR from the UMI-ligation and nested PCR reads. The sample contains about 85,000 distinct CDR3 sequences, around 13% of which appear only once.

The rearrangement links TRBV10-3 to TRBJ2-5; 8 nucleotides align to TRBD2. Specimen: central memory CD4+ T cells from blood. This clonotype originated in a human donor in good health. The chain's CDR3 is CAISDQNSGKETQYF. The CDR3 DNA is TGTGCCATCAGTGATCAAAATAGCGGGAAAGAGACCCAGTACTTC.